A single sample is the source of the 20 T cell receptor beta chains below, sequenced in a study of persistence of HIV-infected CD4 T cells. What these receptors recognize is not known. Sequencing used immunoSEQ version 4 in survey mode. Some clones are missing from TCRdb's copy, which holds only in-frame ones; the method was immunoSEQ multiplex PCR. Here the sample spans about 64,000 clones, about 77% being singletons. The stimulus was an HIV-1 Gag 15-mer peptide pool, roughly 1 ug/peptide/mL. CD40L/CD69 double-negative CD45RO-high memory CD4+ T cells were collected. This sample comprised CD4+ T cells sorted from PBMCs after roughly 19-hour stimulation, obtained from a patient who received antiretroviral therapy. The receptors were gathered from an adult man with HIV who was CMV-seropositive.

This clone was recorded once. The rearrangement links TRBV6-5 to TRBJ1-1; D possibly corresponds to TRBD1 (5 bases). The CDR3 spans 14 residues. V was cut by 6 bases and J by 6 bases, with 17 bases left in between. Germline CDR1 and CDR2: MNHEY and SVGAGI. The CDR3 reads CASSPGGTVSEAFF. CDR3 sequence (DNA): TGTGCCAGCAGCCCCGGGGGGACGGTATCTGAAGCTTTCTTT.

The gene calls are TRBV6-6 and TRBJ1-2; TRBD1 matches at 7 bases. The V segment lost 5 bases and the J segment 3 bases; nucleotides outside the gene matches: 15. CDR3 length equals 17 residues. Germline V gene sequence: CDR1 MNHNY, CDR2 SVGAGI (reference sequence). Here the CDR3 DNA reads TGTGCCAGCAGTCGGGACAGTCTACTTGTATGGCACTATGGCTACACCTTC. The encoded protein is CASSRDSLLVWHYGYTF.

A note on this clone: Other DNA variants within this sample encode the same CDR3. The CDR3 is CASSQGYNSPLHF. In DNA, the CDR3 is TGTGCCAGTAGCCAGGGCTACAATTCACCCCTCCACTTT. The chain combines TRBV19 with TRBJ1-6, with D maybe TRBD1 (5 bases). The germline V gene encodes CDR1 LNHDA and CDR2 SQIVND (reference sequence). CDR3 length: 13 residues. The V end lost 6 bases, the J end lost 7 bases, and 10 bases lay between the germline ends.

V gene TRBV6-1 combines with J gene TRBJ1-5; 9 bases are shared with TRBD1. V trimming: 3 bases; J trimming: 4 bases; junction bases outside the gene matches: 4. Germline V gives CDR1 MNHNS, CDR2 SASEGT. The length of the CDR3 is 15 residues. The CDR3 nucleotides read TGTGCCAGCAGTGAGGGACAGGGTTCAAATCAGCCCCAGCATTTT. Its translation is CASSEGQGSNQPQHF.

This clone was seen a few times. V and J are TRBV20-1 and TRBJ2-7; 8 bases line up with TRBD1. This CDR3 has 14 amino acids. The germline CDR1 and CDR2 sequences are DFQATT and SNEGSKA (reference sequence). The junction had 9 bases not matched to a gene; V was cut back by 3 bases and J by 5 bases. The CDR3 protein is CSASGGRGLDEQYF. The CDR3 nucleotides read TGCAGTGCTAGTGGAGGCAGGGGGCTGGACGAGCAGTACTTC.

V and J are TRBV6-5 and TRBJ2-7; possibly TRBD1 for D (5 bases). This CDR3 spans 13 amino acids. The V end was cut by 6 bases, the J end by 2 bases, with 11 bases between. Germline CDR1 MNHEY, CDR2 SVGAGI. CDR3 DNA sequence: TGTGCCAGCAGCCCGGACACCACCTACGAGCAGTACTTC. Its protein product is CASSPDTTYEQYF.

J is TRBJ1-5 and V is TRBV2; D ambiguous. The CDR3 sequence is 13 residues long. V gave up 8 bases and J gave up 4 bases, with 12 bases separating them. Germline lookup yields CDR1 SNHLY and CDR2 FYNNEI. CDR3 coding DNA: TGTGCCAGCTCGGACGCGGAGAATCAGCCCCAGCATTTT. The encoded protein is CASSDAENQPQHF.

This clone was seen only a few times. The chain combines TRBV7-8 with TRBJ1-1; no clear D gene. The V gene lost 5 bases and the J gene lost 1 base, with 8 bases spanning the gap. Germline values: CDR1 SGHVS, CDR2 FQNEAQ. This CDR3 region has 13 residues. The CDR3 DNA sequence: TGTGCCAGCAGCCTAGGCCAGAACACTGAAGCTTTCTTT. Translated: CASSLGQNTEAFF.

The rearrangement links TRBV6-1 to TRBJ2-7, with 7 bases lining up with TRBD1. The germline V gene encodes CDR1 MNHNS and CDR2 SASEGT. The CDR3 contains 13 residues. V lost 2 bases to trimming and J lost 6 bases; unmatched junction nucleotides: 4. CDR3 loop: CASSETRTGEQYF. The CDR3 DNA follows: TGTGCCAGCAGTGAAACCAGGACAGGCGAGCAGTACTTC.

V gene TRBV28 combines with J gene TRBJ2-2, with D perhaps TRBD1 or TRBD2 (6 bases each). V gave up 4 bases and J gave up 1 base, with 13 bases separating them. The V gene's germline CDR1 is MDHEN and CDR2 SYDVKM. This CDR3 has 16 residues. The CDR3, as DNA: TGTGCCAGCAGTTCCCCTGGGGGGCTGAACACCGGGGAGCTGTTTTTT. Its protein is CASSSPGGLNTGELFF.

The gene calls are TRBV3-1 (or the pseudogene TRBV3-2) and TRBJ1-6; D not certain. Germline V gene data show CDR1 as LGHDT and CDR2 as YNNKEL (reference sequence). Deletions cut 2 bases from V and 6 bases from J, with 11 bases between. This CDR3 comprises 15 residues. The CDR3: CASSQLLASNSPLHF. The CDR3 nucleotides are TGTGCCAGCAGCCAACTCTTAGCGAGTAATTCACCCCTCCACTTT.

This clone was seen a few times. The chain combines TRBV10-3 with TRBJ1-1; D not resolved. Per germline, CDR1 ENHRY and CDR2 SYGVKD. The V gene lost 2 bases and the J gene lost 5 bases, with 6 bases spanning the gap. The CDR3 runs to 12 residues. The chain's CDR3 is CAISEVGTEAFF. The CDR3 bases are TGTGCCATCAGTGAGGTTGGGACTGAAGCTTTCTTT.

The V and J genes are TRBV6-5 and TRBJ2-7, with 14 bases matching TRBD2. Trimming cost V 6 bases and J 5 bases; bases outside gene matches: 6. The CDR3 sequence is 15 residues long. CDR1 is MNHEY and CDR2 is SVGAGI in the germline V gene. In nucleotides, the CDR3 is TGTGCCAGCAGCGTAGGACTAGCGGGGGGCGACGAGCAGTACTTC. Its protein product is CASSVGLAGGDEQYF.

By sample share, this clone is medium-sized. The chain uses TRBV14 and TRBJ2-3; TRBD2 might be the D (5 bases). The CDR3 runs to 14 residues. Trimming stripped 2 bases from V and 4 bases from J, with 10 bases between. CDR1 is SGHDN and CDR2 is FVKESK in the germline V gene. The CDR3 coding sequence is TGTGCCAGCAGCCAATGGAGGTCCTCAGATACGCAGTATTTT. Its protein is CASSQWRSSDTQYF.

The J gene is TRBJ1-1, the V gene TRBV6-5; possible D gene TRBD1, 5 bases. The germline V and J ends were trimmed by 2 bases and 1 base, with 8 bases remaining between them. CDR3 length equals 14 residues. Looked up from germline, CDR1 is MNHEY and CDR2 is SVGAGI. The CDR3 spells CASSYRGSNTEAFF. CDR3 in DNA: TGTGCCAGCAGTTACAGGGGTTCGAACACTGAAGCTTTCTTT.

The chain uses TRBV27 and TRBJ1-1; 7 nucleotides agree with TRBD1. Germline V gene lookup returns CDR1 MNHEY and CDR2 SMNVEV (reference sequence). The CDR3 spans 16 residues. V was pared by 0 bases and J by 3 bases, with 7 bases of the junction left unmatched. The CDR3 loop is CASSLSGDSLYTEAFF. As DNA, the CDR3 is TGTGCCAGCAGTTTATCGGGGGACAGCCTTTACACTGAAGCTTTCTTT.

The chain recombines TRBV6-5 with TRBJ1-5, with D perhaps TRBD1 (6 bases). The ends were cut back, 6 bases at V and 7 bases at J, with 16 bases in the middle. Germline V gene sequence: CDR1 MNHEY, CDR2 SVGAGI. The CDR3 has 14 amino acids. CDR3 DNA sequence: TGTGCCAGCAGACGTACAGGGCGAGGACAGCCCCAGCATTTT. Translation: CASRRTGRGQPQHF.

This chain uses TRBV5-6 with TRBJ1-3; a weak D match, TRBD1 (6 bases). The CDR3 has 16 residues. Germline loops: CDR1 SGHDT, CDR2 YYEEEE. Trimming took off 3 bases at V and 0 bases at J, with 13 bases between the two ends. The CDR3 protein is CASSSTGHSSGNTIYF. In DNA, the CDR3 is TGTGCCAGCAGCTCCACAGGGCATAGCTCTGGAAACACCATATATTTT.

V is TRBV12-3 or TRBV12-4 and J is TRBJ1-3, with unresolved D. V lost 7 bases to trimming and J lost 5 bases, with 9 bases between them. This CDR3 contains 12 residues. The CDR3 loop reads CASTQERNTIYF. The DNA for the CDR3 is TGTGCCAGCACCCAGGAGAGAAACACCATATATTTT.

The chain uses TRBV2 and TRBJ1-5; 10 bases line up with TRBD1. Germline CDR1 and CDR2: SNHLY and FYNNEI. The CDR3 extends over 14 amino acids. Unmatched junction bases numbered 1, after V lost 1 base and J lost 7 bases. The CDR3: CASSEGTGGQPQHF. The CDR3 coding sequence is TGTGCCAGCAGTGAAGGGACAGGGGGACAGCCCCAGCATTTT.